A selection of T cell receptor beta chains follows, all from one sample in a study of blood T cell repertoires in COVID-19. The repertoire was sequenced with immunoSEQ multiplex PCR; TCRdb's copy has only in-frame clones and lacks some. The sample shows 310,000 or so clones, over 80% of them seen only once. Sequencing used peripheral blood. All receptors come from a young man with COVID-19, enrolled during active disease. CDR3s include the opening cysteine and the closing phenylalanine or tryptophan. A D gene is named only where the DNA matches it firmly. Not all rows give a size; the values are once, few, many and, for expanded clones, a class.

V gene	clone size	D gene	J gene	CDR3 protein	CDR3 DNA
TRBV14	.	.	TRBJ1-2	CASSSNSYGYTF	TGTGCCAGCAGCTCAAACAGCTATGGCTACACCTTC
TRBV7-2	.	TRBD2	TRBJ2-1	CASSPRTSGGAAEQFF	TGTGCCAGCAGTCCTAGGACTAGCGGGGGGGCGGCTGAGCAGTTCTTC
TRBV15	.	TRBD1	TRBJ1-3	CATSNRGSGNTIYF	TGTGCCACCAGCAACAGGGGCAGTGGAAACACCATATATTTT
TRBV18	few	.	TRBJ2-7	CASSPPEGDEQYF	TGTGCCAGCTCACCACCGGAGGGAGATGAGCAGTACTTC
TRBV5-6	.	TRBD2	TRBJ2-1	CASSGGLAGYNEQFF	TGTGCCAGCAGCGGGGGACTAGCGGGATACAATGAGCAGTTCTTC
TRBV3-1/TRBV3-2	.	TRBD1	TRBJ2-7	CASSPGQGSSYEQYF	TGTGCCAGCAGCCCGGGACAGGGGAGCTCCTACGAGCAGTACTTC
TRBV6-1	.	.	TRBJ2-1	CASSEGDYYNEQFF	TGTGCCAGCAGTGAAGGCGACTACTACAATGAGCAGTTCTTC
TRBV5-1	.	.	TRBJ2-3	CASRPGTGSSTDTQYF	TGCGCCAGCAGACCCGGGACTGGCTCGAGCACAGATACGCAGTATTTT
TRBV20-1	many	.	TRBJ2-1	CSAEGYNEQFF	TGCAGTGCTGAGGGCTACAATGAGCAGTTCTTC
TRBV7-2	once	.	TRBJ1-3	CASSLAAGPSGNTIYF	TGTGCCAGCAGCTTAGCGGCAGGGCCCTCTGGAAACACCATATATTTT
TRBV4-1	.	.	TRBJ2-7	CASSPPGSYEQYF	TGCGCCAGCAGCCCGCCGGGGTCCTACGAGCAGTACTTC
TRBV7-9	.	.	TRBJ2-5	CASSPEEQETQYF	TGTGCCAGCAGCCCCGAAGAGCAAGAGACCCAGTACTTC
TRBV6-5	once	TRBD1	TRBJ2-2	CASSYMGTGTGELFF	TGTGCCAGCAGTTACATGGGGACAGGCACCGGGGAGCTGTTTTTT
TRBV23-1	.	TRBD1	TRBJ1-5	CASSQSQGGAGPQHF	TGCGCCAGCAGTCAATCGCAAGGGGGCGCGGGGCCCCAGCATTTT
TRBV4-2	.	.	TRBJ1-2	CASSQEGRELYGYTF	TGTGCCAGCAGCCAAGAGGGGAGGGAGCTCTATGGCTACACCTTC
TRBV6-5	.	.	TRBJ1-1	CASKQGNTEAFF	TGTGCCAGCAAACAGGGAAACACTGAAGCTTTCTTT